These T cell receptor beta chains were read from a single sample in a study of control samples from healthy donors and cancer patients. The assay was immunoSEQ multiplex PCR, and TCRdb's table has in-frame clones only and misses some. This sample yields 100,000 to 150,000 clones, of which about 94% are seen a single time; 3.6% belongs to the top ten. Sequencing was done on a sample of blood. The receptor source for this set is a young man in good health. The CDR3 runs from the conserved cysteine through the conserved F or W. A D gene is named only where the DNA matches it firmly. Clone size, where shown, is once, few, many, or a class for clones that have expanded.

D	size	V	J	DNA	CDR3
-	-	TRBV30	TRBJ1-5	TGTGCCTGGAGTGTCACAGGGACTCAGCCCCAGCATTTT	CAWSVTGTQPQHF
-	-	TRBV7-8	TRBJ1-5	TGTGCCAGCAGCCCGGACCGTCCGAACCAGCCCCAGCATTTT	CASSPDRPNQPQHF
-	-	TRBV19	TRBJ1-5	TGTGCCAGCAGCTCAGTCGCCCTCGGAAATCAGCCCCAGCATTTT	CASSSVALGNQPQHF
-	once	TRBV5-6	TRBJ2-3	TGTGCCAGCAGCTTACAAGGCAGTAGCTTCACAGATACGCAGTATTTT	CASSLQGSSFTDTQYF
TRBD2	-	TRBV10-1	TRBJ2-3	TGCGCCAGCAGTGAGTCTTGGCAGCGGGGGAAAGATACGCAGTATTTT	CASSESWQRGKDTQYF
-	-	TRBV3-1/TRBV3-2	TRBJ2-4	TGTGCCAGCAGCAAGGAGACCTTCTTGAACAGGAGACTAGCCAAAAACATTCAGTACTTC	CASSKETFLNRRLAKNIQYF
-	-	TRBV7-9	TRBJ1-3	TGTGCCAGCAGCTTAGCAGGATTGCGTGGAAACACCATATATTTT	CASSLAGLRGNTIYF
-	once	TRBV6-5	TRBJ1-2	TGTGCCAGCATGTGGGGTGGGGGCGCGGGCTATGGCTACACCTTC	CASMWGGGAGYGYTF
TRBD1	-	TRBV15	TRBJ1-4	TGTGCCACCAGCAGAGTTCCGGGACAGGGCGACCCTAATGAAAAACTGTTTTTT	CATSRVPGQGDPNEKLFF
-	-	TRBV19	TRBJ2-7	TGTGCCAGTAGTATTAGTTTCTCCTACGAGCAGTACTTC	CASSISFSYEQYF
-	-	TRBV7-9	TRBJ2-1	TGTGCCAGCAGCCCCCGGTCGGAGATCTTC	CASSPRSEIF
-	-	TRBV5-1	TRBJ1-1	TGCGCCAGCAGCTTCGAGCAGCGGAACACTGAAGCTTTCTTT	CASSFEQRNTEAFF
TRBD1	-	TRBV6-5	TRBJ2-5	TGTGCCAGCAGTTCAAGACAGGGGGCCCGTAAGACCCAGTACTTC	CASSSRQGARKTQYF
-	-	TRBV19	TRBJ2-3	TGTGCCAGTAGTATCGGGGTCACTAGCACAGATACGCAGTATTTT	CASSIGVTSTDTQYF
TRBD1	-	TRBV9	TRBJ1-3	TGTGCCAGCAGCTTGGGACAGGGCTCTGGAAACACCATATATTTT	CASSLGQGSGNTIYF
-	-	TRBV6-6	TRBJ1-1	TGTGCCAGCAGGGAGAGGGTTGGGTCCACTGAAGCTTTCTTT	CASRERVGSTEAFF
-	-	TRBV6-5	TRBJ1-6	TGTGCCAGCAGTTACCTCCGGGACCAGAGTTCACCCCTCCACTTT	CASSYLRDQSSPLHF
TRBD2	-	TRBV7-8	TRBJ2-5	TGTGCCAGCGGCAGCGGGGGGGCGAAGACCCAGTACTTC	CASGSGGAKTQYF
TRBD2	-	TRBV24-1	TRBJ2-1	TGTGCCACCCAAGCGGGGGGCCTATACAATGAGCAGTTCTTC	CATQAGGLYNEQFF
-	once	TRBV11-2	TRBJ1-4	TGTGCCAGCAGCTCTTACAGATCGAAACTGTTTTTT	CASSSYRSKLFF
-	-	TRBV11-2	TRBJ1-6	TGTGCCAGCAGCTTAGGCAGGGGAGGGAATTCACCCCTCCACTTT	CASSLGRGGNSPLHF
-	-	TRBV6-1	TRBJ2-3	TGTGCCAGCAGTGAGGGAACAGATACGCAGTATTTT	CASSEGTDTQYF
-	-	TRBV7-7	TRBJ2-3	TGTGCTAGCAGCTTGGGGTGGGCAGATACGCAGTATTTT	CASSLGWADTQYF
-	-	TRBV7-9	TRBJ1-3	TGTGCCAGCAGCAGGACAGTCTCTGGAAACACCATATATTTT	CASSRTVSGNTIYF
TRBD2	-	TRBV6-5	TRBJ2-1	TGTGCCAGCACTGGACTAGCGGGGGTCAATGAGCAGTTCTTC	CASTGLAGVNEQFF
-	-	TRBV7-2	TRBJ1-1	TGTGCCAGCAGCCTATCACAGGGGAACACTGAAGCTTTCTTT	CASSLSQGNTEAFF
TRBD1	-	TRBV27	TRBJ1-5	TGTGCCAGCAGTACAGTTTACAGGGGGAAGAGCAATCAGCCCCAGCATTTT	CASSTVYRGKSNQPQHF
TRBD2	-	TRBV6-4	TRBJ2-1	TGTGCCAGCAGTGAGCTAGCGGGGGACTACAATGAGCAGTTCTTC	CASSELAGDYNEQFF
-	-	TRBV6-5	TRBJ1-3	TGTGCCAGCAGTTACTCCCCATACAGCTCTGGAAACACCATATATTTT	CASSYSPYSSGNTIYF
TRBD1	-	TRBV4-1	TRBJ1-5	TGCGCCAGCAGCCAAGAGGCGGGACAGGGGGACCAGCCCCAGCATTTT	CASSQEAGQGDQPQHF
-	-	TRBV10-3	TRBJ1-1	TGTGCCATCAGAGCTGTCGAGAACACTGAAGCTTTCTTT	CAIRAVENTEAFF
-	-	TRBV10-1	TRBJ2-7	TGCGCCAGCAGTGAGTCGGGGGGCTACGAGCAGTACTTC	CASSESGGYEQYF
-	-	TRBV14	TRBJ1-3	TGTGCCAGCAGCCTCTTGGGTAACCTCGGTAACACCATATATTTT	CASSLLGNLGNTIYF
-	-	TRBV6-2/TRBV6-3	TRBJ2-1	TGTGCCAGCAGCAACAAGTACAATGAGCAGTTCTTC	CASSNKYNEQFF
-	-	TRBV7-3	TRBJ2-3	TGTGCCAGCAGCTTAATGGGCCAAACAGATACGCAGTATTTT	CASSLMGQTDTQYF
TRBD1	-	TRBV11-2	TRBJ1-1	TGTGCCAGCAGTCTCTCGGGACAGGTGAACACTGAAGCTTTCTTT	CASSLSGQVNTEAFF